A single sample gave rise to the 7 T cell receptor beta chains below, sequenced in a study of CD8+ T cells in alopecia areata. Following RNA extraction, reverse transcription yielded cDNA that acted as the sequencing template. The method was immunoSEQ multiplex PCR; TCRdb's version includes in-frame clones alone and lacks a portion of them. The data contain about 190,000 clones, 50% to 60% of them seen just once; the ten biggest clones take up approximately 0.7%. Treatment noted: oral pan-JAK inhibitor, 5-10 mg twice daily. Source: CD4+ T cells sorted from blood, taken at week 4, from a patient treated with tofacitinib. Every receptor here comes from a human donor with alopecia areata.

In its sample, this clone was seen once. V and J are TRBV5-1 and TRBJ1-2; 9 bases match TRBD1. CDR1 SGHRS and CDR2 YFSETQ come from the germline V gene. The CDR3 covers 15 residues. J was trimmed by 6 bases and V by 2 bases; bases with no gene match: 8. DNA for the CDR3: TGCGCCAGCAGCTTCCCGGGACAGGGTCTCCATGGCTACACCTTC. It specifies CASSFPGQGLHGYTF.

The chain carries TRBV18 and TRBJ1-2; D perhaps matches TRBD1 (6 bases). The V and J ends lost 3 bases and 4 bases respectively, with 9 bases between them. The CDR3 sequence is 13 residues long. Looked up from germline, CDR1 is KGHSH and CDR2 is LQKENI. CDR3 DNA: TGTGCCAGCTCACCGCAGGACAGCTATGGCTACACCTTC. It translates to CASSPQDSYGYTF.

The V gene is TRBV5-1, the J gene TRBJ2-5, with D unresolved. Trimming left V 0 bases short and J 3 bases short, with 3 bases between. This CDR3 contains 12 residues. From germline, CDR1 is SGHRS and CDR2 YFSETQ. CDR3 coding DNA: TGCGCCAGCAGCTTGGAGAAAGAGACCCAGTACTTC. Translating gives CASSLEKETQYF.

The chain employs TRBV7-2 and TRBJ2-7; D remains ambiguous. Germline values: CDR1 SGHTA, CDR2 FQGNSA. This CDR3 is 15 amino acids long. The V and J ends lost 6 bases and 2 bases respectively, with 17 bases between them. CDR3 coding DNA: TGTGCCAGCAGACTGGATCGTGCGTCTGCCTACGAGCAGTACTTC. Amino acid sequence: CASRLDRASAYEQYF.

This chain connects TRBV5-1 to TRBJ2-7; TRBD2 might be the D (5 bases). Trimming pared 5 bases from V and 2 bases from J, leaving 11 bases between. Germline V gives CDR1 SGHRS, CDR2 YFSETQ. The CDR3 extends over 13 amino acids. CDR3 sequence reads: CASRGVDPYEQYF. CDR3 bases: TGCGCCAGCAGGGGAGTGGATCCCTACGAGCAGTACTTC.

The CDR3 bases are TGTGCCAGCAGTGAAGTGAGGGTCTACGAGCAGTACTTC. Its protein is CASSEVRVYEQYF. The chain combines TRBV2 with TRBJ2-7; tentatively, D is TRBD2 (5 bases). CDR1 and CDR2 from the germline V gene are SNHLY and FYNNEI. The CDR3 covers 13 residues. Trimming removed 1 base from V and 3 bases from J, with 7 bases in between.

The chain carries TRBV5-1 and TRBJ2-6, with 10 bases aligning to TRBD1. V shed 4 bases, J shed 2 bases, and the junction held 0 bases outside the gene matches. Germline V gives CDR1 SGHRS, CDR2 YFSETQ. The CDR3 sequence is 15 residues long. The CDR3 sequence: CASSGTGAGANVLTF. CDR3 sequence (DNA): TGCGCCAGCAGCGGGACAGGGGCTGGGGCCAACGTCCTGACTTTC.